This T cell receptor (beta chain) stems from a study of blood T cell repertoires in COVID-19. Study context: Samples representing acute and convalescent COVID-19 were sourced from the United States, Italy and Spain.

Using immunoSEQ multiplex PCR, the repertoire was profiled, and TCRdb retains in-frame clones only, with some absent. Counted here are about 170,000 clones, roughly nine tenths occurring once; the ten biggest clones make up roughly 7%. The germline CDR1 and CDR2 sequences are SGHTA and FQGTGA. The germline V and J ends were trimmed by 5 bases and 6 bases, with 20 bases remaining between them. CDR3 length equals 16 residues. The TCR comes from a woman between 50 and 59 years old who had recovered from COVID-19. V gene TRBV7-3 combines with J gene TRBJ2-1; D is perhaps TRBD2 (6 bases). The sample comprised PBMCs or T cells enriched from blood (not recorded which). CDR3 DNA sequence: TGTGCCAGCAGCACCCGGGCCGTGGGGGGAGGCAATGAGCAGTTCTTC. It codes for CASSTRAVGGGNEQFF.